The present entry profiles one T cell receptor beta chain with its context. Its antigen is undetermined. This CDR3 is 15 amino acids long. The germline V gene has CDR1 SEHNR and CDR2 FQNEAQ (reference sequence). V was shortened by 5 bases and J by 4 bases, with 17 bases between the two germline ends. Caucasian individuals from Russia who were healthy and aged 6 to 90 acted as donors. A second PCR of about 6 to 12 cycles used a sample-barcoded 5' primer and a J-beta primer mix. Each CDR3 protein is one row after TCRdb ran MiXCR on the 5' RACE reads. Among 600,000 to 850,000 distinct CDR3 sequences listed, around 25% were seen once. The data belong to a study of blood T cells in healthy people across ages. Study-wide results and caveats: It was held that diversity estimates obtained from one million T cells represented underestimates.

The sample was also linked to a second study, of T cells of mothers and their children.

The chain uses TRBV7-9 and TRBJ1-2; maybe TRBD1 (5 bases). Sample: blood. This TCR derives from a boy younger than 18 in good health. CDR3 sequence: CASSPRDRNTYGYTF. Here the CDR3 DNA reads TGTGCCAGCAGCCCAAGGGACCGAAATACCTATGGCTACACCTTC.